These 22 T cell receptor beta chains were sequenced from one sample in a study of blood T cell repertoires in COVID-19. The data were produced by immunoSEQ multiplex PCR, yet TCRdb's version contains in-frame clones alone and is incomplete. The table lists more than 140,000 clones, about 86% of them singletons. The sequenced material came from peripheral blood. These receptor sequences come from an older woman with acute or convalescent COVID-19.

The V gene is TRBV19, the J gene TRBJ1-4; D is ambiguous. With 6 bases removed from V and 0 bases from J, the gap between germline ends came to 8 bases. The length of the CDR3 is 14 residues. Germline CDR1 is LNHDA and CDR2 is SQIVND (reference sequence). Written as DNA, the CDR3 is TGTGCCAGTAGCCTAGAAGCAACTAATGAAAAACTGTTTTTT. Translating it yields CASSLEATNEKLFF. The full variable domain, completed using reference TRBV19 and TRBJ1-4, is DGGITQSPKYLFRKEGQNVTLSCEQNLNHDAMYWYRQDPGQGLRLIYYSQIVNDFQKGDIAEGYSVSREKKESFPLTVTSAQKNPTAFYLCASSLEATNEKLFFGSGTQLSVL.

The chain uses TRBV3-1 (or the pseudogene TRBV3-2) and TRBJ1-3; D unresolved. The CDR3 is made up of 14 amino acids. CDR1 and CDR2 from the germline V gene are LGHDT and YNNKEL (reference sequence). V was cut by 2 bases and J by 4 bases, with 9 bases left in between. The CDR3 DNA reads TGTGCCAGCAGCCAACAAGCGGGGGGAAACACCATATATTTT. It is translated as CASSQQAGGNTIYF.

The genes are TRBV5-3 and TRBJ2-5; D is ambiguous. TRBV5-3 is flagged as an ORF with uncertain function. The CDR3 is made up of 16 amino acids. V was cut by 0 bases and J by 5 bases, with 17 bases left in between. The CDR3 region has the DNA TGTGCCAGAAGCTTGGGCGTAGGCCGCCCCAGGGAGACCCAGTACTTC. This encodes CARSLGVGRPRETQYF.

This sequence joins TRBV2 and TRBJ1-1; possibly TRBD1 for D (5 bases). Per the germline V gene, CDR1 is SNHLY and CDR2 is FYNNEI. This CDR3 comprises 11 residues. Trimming stripped 3 bases from V and 11 bases from J, with 10 bases between. CDR3 DNA sequence: TGTGCCAGCAGTGAGGGGGGTGTTGCTTTCTTT. This translates into CASSEGGVAFF.

The rearrangement links TRBV30 to TRBJ1-5; D is ambiguous. Trimming took off 2 bases at V and 5 bases at J, with 10 bases between the two ends. The CDR3 contains 13 residues. Germline CDR1 is GTSNPN and CDR2 is SVGIG (reference sequence). The CDR3 here is CAWSLSGDQPQHF. In nucleotides, the CDR3 is TGTGCCTGGAGTCTGTCAGGCGATCAGCCCCAGCATTTT.

In this sample, this clone turned up once. The CDR3 region is CAWSVRFGGASYNEQFF. For the CDR3, the DNA is TGTGCCTGGAGTGTACGCTTCGGGGGGGCCTCATACAATGAGCAGTTCTTC. This sequence joins TRBV30 and TRBJ2-1; 8 bases fit TRBD2. V was clipped by 0 bases and J by 4 bases; unmatched bases: 11. The germline V gene encodes CDR1 GTSNPN and CDR2 SVGIG (reference sequence). This CDR3 contains 17 residues.

As DNA, the CDR3 is TGTGCCAGCAGCCCCCAGGGGTCCACAGATACGCAGTATTTT. It is translated as CASSPQGSTDTQYF. The chain has TRBV11-3 and TRBJ2-3; a weak D match, TRBD1 (6 bases). The CDR3 loop spans 14 amino acids. V lost 5 bases and J lost 2, with 11 bases in between. Germline CDR1 and CDR2: SGHNT and YENEEA.

The chain has TRBV9 and TRBJ2-6, with 9 bases identical to TRBD1. Germline V gene lookup returns CDR1 SGDLS and CDR2 YYNGEE. This CDR3 contains 18 residues. J gave up 0 bases and V 2 bases, and 6 bases lay outside the gene matches. CDR3 nucleotide sequence: TGTGCCAGCAGCGTGGAGGACAGGGGCAGCTCTGGGGCCAACGTCCTGACTTTC. As protein: CASSVEDRGSSGANVLTF.

The chain's CDR3 is CASSTDRVGNQPQHF. DNA of the CDR3: TGTGCCAGTAGTACCGACAGGGTAGGCAATCAGCCCCAGCATTTT. V usage is TRBV19 and J usage is TRBJ1-5, with 7 bases that match TRBD1. The germline V gene encodes CDR1 LNHDA and CDR2 SQIVND (reference sequence). The CDR3 length is 15 residues. The ends lost 4 bases at V and 2 bases at J; junction bases unmatched: 5.

The chain is built from TRBV6-5 and TRBJ2-7, with D perhaps TRBD2 (5 bases). V lost 2 bases to trimming and J lost 3 bases, with 11 bases between them. The CDR3 length is 14 residues. CDR1 and CDR2 from the germline V gene are MNHEY and SVGAGI. CDR3 nucleotide sequence: TGTGCCAGCAGTTACCAGTCAGACTACTACGAGCAGTACTTC. Protein sequence: CASSYQSDYYEQYF.

This clone was recorded at least ten times. CDR3 sequence reads: CASSQDKAGGDGYTF. The CDR3 DNA reads as TGCGCCAGCAGCCAAGATAAGGCAGGGGGCGATGGCTACACCTTC. The rearrangement uses TRBV4-3 and TRBJ1-2, with 8 bases aligning to TRBD1. From germline, CDR1 is LGHNA and CDR2 YSLEER. With V trimmed by 0 bases and J by 6 bases, 6 bases remained unmatched. CDR3 size: 15 residues.

The chain employs TRBV28 and TRBJ1-2, with 8 bases that match TRBD1. J gave up 6 bases and V 2 bases, and 2 bases lay outside the gene matches. Germline V gene lookup returns CDR1 MDHEN and CDR2 SYDVKM. CDR3 length: 13 amino acids. CDR3 bases: TGTGCCAGCAGTTTACAGGGGGCGCATGGCTACACCTTC. Its translation: CASSLQGAHGYTF.

This clone was seen a single time. This chain uses TRBV6-4 with TRBJ1-2, with 9 bases identical to TRBD1. The germline CDR1 and CDR2 sequences are MRHNA and SNTAGT. Losses at the gene ends were 6 bases for V and 11 bases for J; bases not matched to a gene: 10. The CDR3 is 13 amino acids. CDR3 amino acids: CASSETGQGRYTF. The CDR3 DNA is TGTGCCAGCAGCGAGACGGGACAGGGAAGATACACCTTC.

This chain connects TRBV6-5 to TRBJ2-7; D possibly corresponds to TRBD1 (5 bases). Germline CDR1 is MNHEY and CDR2 is SVGAGI. This CDR3 spans 13 amino acids. V shed 6 bases and J shed 1 base, with 10 bases lying between them. As DNA, the CDR3 is TGTGCCAGCAGCTCAGGGATATCCTACGAGCAGTACTTC. Translated, it gives CASSSGISYEQYF.

The V gene is TRBV4-3, the J gene TRBJ1-2; TRBD1 aligns across 8 bases. Germline trimming cut 1 base from V and 4 bases from J; bases unmatched to any gene: 8. Germline V lookup: CDR1 LGHNA, CDR2 YSLEER. This CDR3 is 16 amino acids long. The CDR3 loop reads CASSQVGQGGTYGYTF. The DNA of the CDR3 is TGCGCCAGCAGCCAAGTAGGACAGGGAGGTACCTATGGCTACACCTTC.

This rearrangement joins TRBV5-1 to TRBJ2-3; 13 bases align to TRBD2. After removal of 3 bases from V and 0 bases from J, the junction contained 4 bases not matched to a gene. Germline assignment: CDR1 SGHRS and CDR2 YFSETQ. This CDR3 has 17 amino acids. CDR3 in DNA: TGCGCCAGCAGCTCGGGACTAGCGGGGACGAGCACAGATACGCAGTATTTT. This sequence encodes CASSSGLAGTSTDTQYF.

The chain is built from TRBV19 and TRBJ1-2, with a weak D call TRBD1 (6 bases). The germline gives CDR1 LNHDA, CDR2 SQIVND (reference sequence). The V and J ends lost 4 bases and 5 bases respectively, with 17 bases between them. The CDR3 runs 15 residues. Written as DNA, the CDR3 is TGTGCCAGTAGTACCAGGACAGCTCGTGGGTATGGCTACACCTTC. Protein product: CASSTRTARGYGYTF.

This sequence joins TRBV29-1 and TRBJ2-1, with TRBD1 matching 8 bases. The CDR3 is 13 amino acids. J was trimmed by 5 bases and V by 4 bases; bases with no gene match: 4. Germline CDR1 reads SQVTM; CDR2 reads ANQGSEA. CDR3 DNA: TGCAGCGTTGCAGGGGGCAACAACAATGAGCAGTTCTTC. This encodes CSVAGGNNNEQFF.

The chain uses TRBV7-9 and TRBJ2-7; TRBD2 matches 7 bases. V gave up 5 bases and J gave up 1 base; unmatched junction bases: 2. CDR3 size: 13 residues. CDR1 is SEHNR, CDR2 FQNEAQ, per germline (reference sequence). The CDR3 DNA follows: TGTGCCAGCAGCCCGGGGGGATCCTACGAGCAGTACTTC. This translates into CASSPGGSYEQYF.

The chain joins TRBV9 to TRBJ1-6; D is possibly TRBD1 (5 bases). V gave up 3 bases and J gave up 0 bases, with 19 bases separating them. The CDR3 totals 19 residues. The germline gives CDR1 SGDLS, CDR2 YYNGEE. The DNA of the CDR3 is TGTGCCAGCAGCGGAACCGAGACAGTTTCGAGCTCCTATAATTCACCCCTCCACTTT. As protein: CASSGTETVSSSYNSPLHF.

This chain joins TRBV19 and TRBJ2-7; TRBD1 aligns across 7 bases. The CDR3 length is 14 residues. V was pared by 4 bases and J by 6 bases, with 9 bases of the junction left unmatched. Germline V gene lookup returns CDR1 LNHDA and CDR2 SQIVND (reference sequence). CDR3 sequence reads: CASSTKSQGLEQYF. CDR3 nucleotides: TGTGCCAGTAGTACAAAATCACAGGGGCTCGAGCAGTACTTC. The variable domain in full, completed from reference TRBV19 and TRBJ2-7, reads DGGITQSPKYLFRKEGQNVTLSCEQNLNHDAMYWYRQDPGQGLRLIYYSQIVNDFQKGDIAEGYSVSREKKESFPLTVTSAQKNPTAFYLCASSTKSQGLEQYFGPGTRLTVT.

The rearrangement uses TRBV5-1 and TRBJ2-5, with D maybe TRBD1 (6 bases). In germline, CDR1 is SGHRS, CDR2 YFSETQ. V was trimmed by 2 bases and J by 1 base, leaving 9 bases between them. The CDR3 extends over 14 amino acids. The CDR3 sequence is CASSLGTPQETQYF. The CDR3 DNA reads TGCGCCAGCAGCTTAGGGACACCCCAAGAGACCCAGTACTTC. The variable domain in full, with the rest retrieved from reference TRBV5-1 and TRBJ2-5, is KAGVTQTPRYLIKTRGQQVTLSCSPISGHRSVSWYQQTPGQGLQFLFEYFSETQRNKGNFPGRFSGRQFSNSRSEMNVSTLELGDSALYLCASSLGTPQETQYFGPGTRLLVL.